Listed below are T cell receptor beta chains from one sample, sequenced in a study of shared clonotypes between healthy human individuals. TCRdb keeps only in-frame clones here, not all; method: immunoSEQ multiplex PCR. The repertoire has about 980,000 clones, around 80% of them found once; the top ten carry roughly 1.5%. The sample was memory CD4+ T cells sorted from blood. These receptors all stem from a man between 18 and 35 years old in good health. Both conserved end residues are part of each CDR3.

v_gene,CDR3aa
TRBV7-2,CASSLGGTSNQPQHF
TRBV7-2,CASSLVGGKQYF
TRBV5-5,CASSFGQVNEKLFF
TRBV2,CASSGLGVAYSGANVLTF
TRBV18,CASSPQSGRTEAFF
TRBV7-9,CASSLLRDRGPNYGYTF
TRBV14,CASSLPGQGPSLNEKLFF
TRBV5-1,CASSSTGGSHEQYF
TRBV5-1,CASSLVGTSGANVLTF
TRBV6-7,CASRHREVTPLHF
TRBV5-8,CASSPFGDQPQHF
TRBV29-1,CSVFSRATGELFF
TRBV19,CASGTSGSTYNEQFF
TRBV18,CASSSAGVNTEAFF
TRBV4-3,CASSQETGTGGNEQFF
TRBV6-1,CASSEDRNNSPLHF
TRBV7-2,CASSTTSGNGNIQYF
TRBV7-8,CASSPEGRPVDTQYF
TRBV5-1,CASSLGLLAGDPETQYF
TRBV18,CASSPPGREGSDTQYF
TRBV25-1,CASSEIGGNEKLFF
TRBV18,CASSPLDTDTQYF
TRBV27,CASSFYEGSYEQYF
TRBV30,CAWGRESSYGYTF
TRBV12-5,CASGLGQGFGETQYF
TRBV9,CASSSPSGGRETQYF
TRBV10-3,CAISKTSSVDNEQFF
TRBV28,CASISGGVYNEQFF
TRBV6-6,CASSYSQGLQDGYTF
TRBV4-2,CASSQMGQGDQPQHF
TRBV18,CASSPPIASSYEQYF
TRBV7-7,CASSFRGLEVPEQFF
TRBV9,CASSVGTYNTGELFF